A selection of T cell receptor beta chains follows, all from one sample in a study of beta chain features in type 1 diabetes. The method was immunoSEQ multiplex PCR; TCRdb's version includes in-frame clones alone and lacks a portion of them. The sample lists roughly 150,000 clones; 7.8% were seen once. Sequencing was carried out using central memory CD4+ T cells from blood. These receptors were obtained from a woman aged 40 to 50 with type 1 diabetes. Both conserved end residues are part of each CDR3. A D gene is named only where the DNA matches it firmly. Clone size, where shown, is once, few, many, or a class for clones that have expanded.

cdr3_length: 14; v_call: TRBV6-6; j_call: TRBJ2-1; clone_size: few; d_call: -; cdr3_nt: TGTGCCAGCGCGCGGCAGGGGCAGAGAAATGAGCAGTTCTTC; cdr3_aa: CASARQGQRNEQFF
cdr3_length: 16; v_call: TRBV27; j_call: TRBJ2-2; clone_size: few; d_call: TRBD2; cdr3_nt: TGTGCCAGCAGTCCATTTAGCGGGGCGTACACCGGGGAGCTGTTTTTT; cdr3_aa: CASSPFSGAYTGELFF
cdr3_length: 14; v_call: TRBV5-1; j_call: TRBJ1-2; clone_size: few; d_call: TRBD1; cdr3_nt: TGCGCCAGCAGTTTTGGACAGGAATCTTATGGCTACACCTTC; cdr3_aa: CASSFGQESYGYTF
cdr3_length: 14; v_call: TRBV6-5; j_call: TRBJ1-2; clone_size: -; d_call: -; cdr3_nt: TGTGCCAGCAGCCGACAGTCTTCCGTCACGGGCTACACCTTC; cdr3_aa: CASSRQSSVTGYTF
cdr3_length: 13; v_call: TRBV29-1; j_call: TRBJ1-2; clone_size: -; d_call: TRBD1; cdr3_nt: TGCAGCGTTGCACAGGGGTCGTTAAATGACTACACCTTC; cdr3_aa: CSVAQGSLNDYTF
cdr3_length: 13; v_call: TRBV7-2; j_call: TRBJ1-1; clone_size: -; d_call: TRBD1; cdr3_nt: TGTGCCAGCAGCCAGGGACAGATCACTGAAGCTTTCTTT; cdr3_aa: CASSQGQITEAFF
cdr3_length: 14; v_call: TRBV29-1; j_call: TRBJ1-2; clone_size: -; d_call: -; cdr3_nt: TGCAGCGTTGAAAGGGACGGAGGGAACTATGGCTACACCTTC; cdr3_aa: CSVERDGGNYGYTF
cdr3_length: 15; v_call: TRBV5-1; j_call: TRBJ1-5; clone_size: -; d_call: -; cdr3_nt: TGCGCCAGCAGTCCAAGTGACCCGAGGGATCAGCCCCAGCATTTT; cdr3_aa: CASSPSDPRDQPQHF
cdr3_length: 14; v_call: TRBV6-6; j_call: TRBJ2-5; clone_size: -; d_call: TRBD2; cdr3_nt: TGTGCCAGCAGCCCGCTAGCGGATGGGGAGACCCAGTACTTC; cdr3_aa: CASSPLADGETQYF
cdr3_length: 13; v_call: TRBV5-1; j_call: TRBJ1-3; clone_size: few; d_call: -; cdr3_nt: TGCGCCAGCAGCTTGGACGAGGGAAACACCATATATTTT; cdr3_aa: CASSLDEGNTIYF
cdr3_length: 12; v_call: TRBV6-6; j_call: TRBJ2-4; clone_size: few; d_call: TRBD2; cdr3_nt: TGTGCCAGCAAGGGACTAGAAAACATTCAGTACTTC; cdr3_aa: CASKGLENIQYF
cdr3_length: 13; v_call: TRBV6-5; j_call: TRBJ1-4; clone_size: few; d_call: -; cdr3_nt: TGTGCCAGCAGTTTTGTAGCGGGGGAAAAACTGTTTTTT; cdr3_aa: CASSFVAGEKLFF
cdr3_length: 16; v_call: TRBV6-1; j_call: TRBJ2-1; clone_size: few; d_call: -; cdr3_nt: TGTGCCAGCAGGGAAAGAACTAGCATGGCCACAAATGAGCAGTTCTTC; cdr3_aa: CASRERTSMATNEQFF
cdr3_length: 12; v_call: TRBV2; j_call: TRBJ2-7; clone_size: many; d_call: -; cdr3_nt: TGTGCCAGCAGTGAAAACTTCTACGAGCAGTACTTC; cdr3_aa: CASSENFYEQYF
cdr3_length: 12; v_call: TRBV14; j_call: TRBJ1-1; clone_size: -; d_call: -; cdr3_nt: TGTGCCAGCAGCCAACACACAGTAGAAGCTTTCTTT; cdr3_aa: CASSQHTVEAFF
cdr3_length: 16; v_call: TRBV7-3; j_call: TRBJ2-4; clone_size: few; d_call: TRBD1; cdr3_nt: TGTGCCAGCAGCTTAACCGGGGGACAGGGGGGTAACATTCAGTACTTC; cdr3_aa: CASSLTGGQGGNIQYF
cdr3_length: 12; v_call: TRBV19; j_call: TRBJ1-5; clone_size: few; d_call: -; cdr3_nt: TGTGCCAGTAGCATACTCAATCAGCCCCAGCATTTT; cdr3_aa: CASSILNQPQHF